This T cell receptor beta chain emerged from a study of a mutant IDH1 vaccine in newly diagnosed glioma. Study as a whole: Every participant had undergone radiotherapy, temozolomide, or both before, and most underwent both.

Clones were sequenced by immunoSEQ multiplex PCR, and TCRdb holds only the in-frame ones, with some missing. This sample has about 54,000 clones, with less than 90% found just once. Sample time point: week 35, safety follow-up. One vaccine dose held 300 ug of mutant IDH1 20-mer peptide and came with topical imiquimod. Patients underwent eight vaccinations, which took place in weeks 1, 3, 5, 7, 11, 15, 19 and 23. Tumors from donors were new WHO grade 3 or 4 IDH1-mutant astrocytomas with ATRX loss. Regarding this clone: Antigen: not known.

Study conclusions and caveats: Changes in top peripheral clonotypes did not appear linked to pseudoprogression.

Source: PBMCs, taken from a glioma patient whose treatment included an IDH1 peptide vaccine. This receptor was identified in a woman between 18 and 30 years old with glioma.

The CDR3 region is CASSVGQGPSYEQYF. As DNA, the CDR3 is TGTGCCAGCAGTGTGGGACAGGGCCCCTCCTACGAGCAGTACTTC. The chain employs TRBV6-1 and TRBJ2-7; 9 bases agree with TRBD1. This CDR3 region has 15 residues. Looked up from germline, CDR1 is MNHNS and CDR2 is SASEGT. V gave up 4 bases and J gave up 0 bases; unmatched junction bases: 4.